A selection of T cell receptor beta chains follows, all from one sample in a study of naive and memory T cell subsets. MiXCR, run by TCRdb on the UMI-ligation and nested PCR reads, gives a single entry per CDR3 protein. This sample has 150,000 or so distinct CDR3 sequences, with 22% found just once. The sequenced sample consisted of naive CD4+ T cells from blood. These TCRs come from a human donor in good health. Each CDR3 is given with its conserved first and last residue. Fields, in order: D gene, J gene, clone size, V gene, CDR3 protein, CDR3 DNA. A D gene is named only where the DNA matches it firmly. Size is omitted from some rows. Given values are once, few, many or a class for expanded clones.

NA	TRBJ1-2	NA	TRBV5-5	CASTRTFADGYTF	TGTGCCAGCACCCGAACTTTTGCAGATGGCTACACCTTC
TRBD2	TRBJ2-7	NA	TRBV5-1	CASSTGGIDGEQYF	TGCGCCAGCAGCACGGGAGGAATTGACGGCGAGCAGTACTTC
TRBD2	TRBJ2-7	many	TRBV19	CASSIVGGGNFHEQYF	TGTGCCAGTAGTATAGTCGGCGGGGGTAATTTCCACGAGCAGTACTTC
TRBD1	TRBJ2-7	NA	TRBV3-1	CASSTRTGNALWQYF	TGTGCCAGCAGCACCCGGACAGGGAACGCGCTATGGCAGTACTTC
TRBD2	TRBJ2-3	few	TRBV4-3	CASSLIAGVGDTQYF	TGCGCCAGCAGCCTTATAGCGGGAGTTGGGGATACGCAGTATTTT
NA	TRBJ2-5	NA	TRBV29-1	CSVSKGQETQYF	TGCAGCGTGTCTAAGGGCCAAGAGACCCAGTACTTC
TRBD1	TRBJ2-5	many	TRBV29-1	CSVEGDRGRETQYF	TGCAGCGTTGAAGGTGACAGGGGAAGGGAGACCCAGTACTTC
NA	TRBJ2-2	once	TRBV5-1	CVSSLARTGLSGELFF	TGCGTCAGCAGCTTGGCCAGGACTGGATTATCCGGGGAGCTGTTTTTT
NA	TRBJ2-1	many	TRBV29-1	CSVRASPSNEQFF	TGCAGCGTTCGGGCTAGCCCCTCCAATGAGCAGTTCTTC
NA	TRBJ1-2	NA	TRBV15	CATSSPEGGNYGYTF	TGTGCCACCAGCAGTCCCGAGGGAGGTAACTATGGCTACACCTTC
NA	TRBJ2-1	few	TRBV7-3	CASSTPGRRQFF	TGTGCCAGCAGCACCCCGGGCCGCAGACAGTTCTTC
NA	TRBJ1-1	few	TRBV28	CASRTGLPNTEAFF	TGTGCCAGCAGAACAGGGCTTCCGAACACTGAAGCTTTCTTT
TRBD1	TRBJ1-5	NA	TRBV29-1	CSAGGQGNQPQHF	TGCAGCGCAGGGGGACAGGGGAATCAGCCCCAGCATTTT
TRBD2	TRBJ2-1	NA	TRBV12-3/TRBV12-4	CASSPRTSGRGEQFF	TGTGCCAGCAGTCCAAGGACTAGCGGGAGAGGTGAGCAGTTCTTC
NA	TRBJ2-5	NA	TRBV20-1	CSATDRSPGTQYF	TGCAGTGCCACCGACAGGAGCCCTGGGACCCAGTACTTC
TRBD2	TRBJ2-3	NA	TRBV7-9	CASSLGGREDTQYF	TGTGCCAGCAGCTTAGGTGGGAGGGAAGATACGCAGTATTTT
NA	TRBJ2-3	NA	TRBV29-1	CSVTLFTDTQYF	TGCAGCGTTACTCTATTCACAGATACGCAGTATTTT